This TCR beta chain is drawn from a study of cytomegalovirus exposure and HLA in healthy donors. CDR3 size: 13 residues. CDR1 is GTSNPN, CDR2 SVGIG, per germline (reference sequence). Trimming stripped 3 bases from V and 7 bases from J, with 13 bases between. PCR employed 60 Vbeta and 13 Jbeta primers. Repertoires were generated with immunoSEQ multiplex PCR, while TCRdb's copy carries only in-frame clones and drops some. The sample yields 100,000 to 150,000 clones, 15% to 20% seen once. Sequencing was performed on PBMCs. The source of this sequence is a female donor in good health and CMV-seropositive. The chain links TRBV30 to TRBJ2-4; a possible D gene is TRBD2 (5 bases). CDR3 coding DNA: TGTGCCTGGAGCGGACGGGGATGGAACATTCAGTACTTC. Protein product: CAWSGRGWNIQYF.